This T cell receptor (beta chain) was identified in a study of cytomegalovirus exposure and HLA in healthy donors. The CDR3 consists of 14 residues. CDR1 SGHRS and CDR2 YFSETQ come from the germline V gene. The V and J ends lost 7 bases and 1 base, in that order; junction bases with no gene match: 5. The PCR made use of 60 Vbeta and 13 Jbeta primers. Data came from immunoSEQ multiplex PCR; TCRdb stores just in-frame clones and leaves some out. The repertoire holds approximately 150,000 clones, just under 80% seen once, with 7% in the top ten. This receptor was obtained from a woman between 35 and 50 years old in good health and CMV-seropositive. The V and J genes are TRBV5-1 and TRBJ2-5; 9 bases are a match to TRBD2. Sample: PBMCs. The CDR3 coding sequence is TGCGCCAGCGGAGAAGCGGGGGGCCAAGAGACCCAGTACTTC. Protein product: CASGEAGGQETQYF.